A selection of T cell receptor beta chains follows, all from one sample in a study of monozygotic twins with inflammatory bowel disease. TCRdb reprocessed the 5' RACE reads and reports one entry per CDR3 protein, with no DNA. The table lists about 160,000 distinct CDR3 sequences. Sequencing was done on a sample of blood. The receptors were gathered from a human donor with ulcerative colitis or Crohn's disease, or a healthy co-twin of an affected twin (not recorded which). Both conserved end residues are part of each CDR3.

cdr3_aa: CASSLVLGLADSYNEQFF
v_call: TRBV7-8
j_call: TRBJ2-1

cdr3_aa: CASSGPGGQETQYF
v_call: TRBV25-1
j_call: TRBJ2-5

cdr3_aa: CASSPGTGWTEAFF
v_call: TRBV5-1
j_call: TRBJ1-1

cdr3_aa: CSAKKGAGTMNTEAFF
v_call: TRBV20-1
j_call: TRBJ1-1

cdr3_aa: CASSLGQISSYEQYF
v_call: TRBV12-3/TRBV12-4
j_call: TRBJ2-7

cdr3_aa: CASSQIALGQGSTGELFF
v_call: TRBV14
j_call: TRBJ2-2

cdr3_aa: CASSLPLAGGNNEQFF
v_call: TRBV28
j_call: TRBJ2-1

cdr3_aa: CSVSGPGKDSPLHF
v_call: TRBV29-1
j_call: TRBJ1-6

cdr3_aa: CASSYPGQVNTEAFF
v_call: TRBV6-5
j_call: TRBJ1-1

cdr3_aa: CASSSGGPPNEQYF
v_call: TRBV27
j_call: TRBJ2-7

cdr3_aa: CSARIPGLAGSGEQFF
v_call: TRBV20-1
j_call: TRBJ2-1

cdr3_aa: CASSLAQGSTEQYF
v_call: TRBV5-1
j_call: TRBJ2-7

cdr3_aa: CSARDSRALGYGYTF
v_call: TRBV20-1
j_call: TRBJ1-2

cdr3_aa: CASSFESSHAEAFF
v_call: TRBV7-9
j_call: TRBJ1-1

cdr3_aa: CATSTGVDEKLFF
v_call: TRBV24-1
j_call: TRBJ1-4

cdr3_aa: CSALLPAPGVGNQPQHF
v_call: TRBV20-1
j_call: TRBJ1-5

cdr3_aa: CASSLVGTRIQEDEQFF
v_call: TRBV5-1
j_call: TRBJ2-1

cdr3_aa: CASSLRGFTEAFF
v_call: TRBV5-1
j_call: TRBJ1-1

cdr3_aa: CASSLRSPNTGELFF
v_call: TRBV5-5
j_call: TRBJ2-2

cdr3_aa: CASSSGTPNTGELFF
v_call: TRBV28
j_call: TRBJ2-2

cdr3_aa: CASSLAWREGDEQYF
v_call: TRBV5-1
j_call: TRBJ2-7

cdr3_aa: CSVSGEANYGYTF
v_call: TRBV29-1
j_call: TRBJ1-2

cdr3_aa: CSASVRQGVSYGYTF
v_call: TRBV20-1
j_call: TRBJ1-2

cdr3_aa: CAISESRTGTDTQYF
v_call: TRBV10-3
j_call: TRBJ2-3

cdr3_aa: CSATKESSYNEQFF
v_call: TRBV20-1
j_call: TRBJ2-1

cdr3_aa: CATSDSSLENYEQYF
v_call: TRBV24-1
j_call: TRBJ2-7

cdr3_aa: CASSVTGYGDGTDTQYF
v_call: TRBV5-1
j_call: TRBJ2-3

cdr3_aa: CASTWDRGAGELFF
v_call: TRBV5-6
j_call: TRBJ2-2

cdr3_aa: CASSVRTGDYEQYF
v_call: TRBV5-1
j_call: TRBJ2-7

cdr3_aa: CASSQGAYSYNEQFF
v_call: TRBV19
j_call: TRBJ2-1

cdr3_aa: CASIGAGFTYNEQFF
v_call: TRBV28
j_call: TRBJ2-1

cdr3_aa: CASSEYGGDEQFF
v_call: TRBV25-1
j_call: TRBJ2-1

cdr3_aa: CATSRVAGVSNEQFF
v_call: TRBV15
j_call: TRBJ2-1

cdr3_aa: CASSQEGLAGVRYNEQFF
v_call: TRBV3-1
j_call: TRBJ2-1

cdr3_aa: CASSSYGFYTF
v_call: TRBV11-2
j_call: TRBJ1-2

cdr3_aa: CASSQDWQGSATNEKLFF
v_call: TRBV4-1
j_call: TRBJ1-4